This is a list of T cell receptor beta chains from one sample in a study of shared clonotypes between healthy human individuals. Data came from immunoSEQ multiplex PCR; TCRdb stores just in-frame clones and leaves some out. The sample lists 950,000 to 1,200,000 clones; approximately 80% were seen once. Sequencing input: memory CD4+ T cells from PBMCs. All receptors derive from a man between 18 and 35 years old in good health. Some clones in this sample may be carry-over from other donors' samples. CDR3s include the opening cysteine and the closing phenylalanine or tryptophan. Fields, in order: V gene, clone size, J gene, D gene, CDR3 protein, CDR3 DNA. A D gene is named only where the DNA matches it firmly. Some rows have no size entry. The others give once, few or many, or a class for an expanded clone.

>TRBV28|-|TRBJ1-2|-
CASSRVRAGNVGYTF
TGTGCCAGCAGCCGAGTTAGGGCAGGAAATGTTGGCTACACCTTC
>TRBV9|-|TRBJ2-5|-
CASSGLAQETQYF
TGTGCCAGCAGCGGGCTAGCGCAAGAGACCCAGTACTTC
>TRBV7-9|-|TRBJ1-2|-
CASSLMQEPAYGYTF
TGTGCCAGCAGCTTAATGCAGGAGCCTGCCTATGGCTACACCTTC
>TRBV10-1|once|TRBJ2-5|TRBD2
CASSEQRGYQETQYF
TGCGCCAGCAGTGAGCAGCGGGGCTACCAAGAGACCCAGTACTTC
>TRBV6-4|-|TRBJ2-7|-
CASSPPRGEQYF
TGTGCCAGCAGTCCGCCTAGAGGTGAGCAGTACTTC
>TRBV2|-|TRBJ1-1|-
CPSRTSVEITEAFF
TGCCCCTCTAGGACATCCGTTGAGATCACTGAAGCTTTCTTT
>TRBV9|-|TRBJ2-7|TRBD2
CASSESSGSSYEQYF
TGTGCCAGCAGCGAATCCAGCGGGAGCTCCTACGAGCAGTACTTC
>TRBV5-1|-|TRBJ2-1|TRBD2
CASSQGTSGAGNEQFF
TGCGCCAGCAGCCAAGGGACTAGCGGGGCCGGGAATGAGCAGTTCTTC
>TRBV5-6|many|TRBJ2-6|-
CASSLAGPGANVLTF
TGTGCCAGCAGCTTGGCAGGGCCTGGGGCCAACGTCCTGACTTTC
>TRBV30|-|TRBJ2-6|TRBD1
CAWSGQGWGSGANVLTF
TGTGCCTGGAGTGGACAGGGATGGGGCTCTGGGGCCAACGTCCTGACTTTC
>TRBV5-5|-|TRBJ2-5|TRBD2
CASSFGLAAQETQYF
TGTGCCAGCAGCTTTGGCCTAGCGGCCCAAGAGACCCAGTACTTC
>TRBV11-2|-|TRBJ2-5|-
CASSLGQRETQYF
TGTGCCAGCAGCTTAGGACAGCGAGAGACCCAGTACTTC
>TRBV2|-|TRBJ1-5|TRBD1
CASSPGQINQPQHF
TGTGCCAGCAGTCCGGGACAGATAAATCAGCCCCAGCATTTT
>TRBV30|-|TRBJ2-5|-
CAWSVGGGSETQYF
TGTGCCTGGAGTGTAGGTGGGGGGTCTGAGACCCAGTACTTC
>TRBV19|few|TRBJ1-5|-
CASSLPTGAAQPQHF
TGTGCCAGTAGTCTTCCGACAGGAGCCGCCCAGCCCCAGCATTTT
>TRBV5-1|-|TRBJ1-3|-
CASSLARPGAVRDTIYF
TGCGCCAGCAGCTTGGCCAGGCCAGGGGCGGTTCGGGACACCATATATTTT
>TRBV2|-|TRBJ1-5|-
CASRGDGYSNQPQHF
TGTGCCAGCAGGGGTGACGGATATAGCAATCAGCCCCAGCATTTT
>TRBV29-1|-|TRBJ1-2|-
CSVEAYGYTF
TGCAGCGTTGAAGCTTATGGCTACACCTTC
>TRBV5-1|-|TRBJ2-5|TRBD2
CASSHGTSGSLETQYF
TGCGCCAGCAGCCACGGGACTAGCGGGTCCTTAGAGACCCAGTACTTC
>TRBV14|-|TRBJ1-5|-
CASSQSRDQPQHF
TGTGCCAGCAGCCAATCAAGGGATCAGCCCCAGCATTTT
>TRBV19|-|TRBJ2-7|-
CASRGFYEQYF
TGTGCCAGTAGGGGGTTCTACGAGCAGTACTTC
>TRBV28|-|TRBJ2-7|-
CASSLSLIYEQYF
TGTGCCAGCAGTTTATCCTTAATTTACGAGCAGTACTTC
>TRBV30|once|TRBJ2-5|-
CAWRGGGPTQETQYF
TGTGCCTGGAGAGGGGGGGGCCCAACCCAAGAGACCCAGTACTTC
>TRBV28|-|TRBJ1-5|-
CASSPQAPLPQHF
TGTGCCAGCAGTCCTCAGGCGCCCCTGCCCCAGCATTTT
>TRBV7-9|many|TRBJ1-1|-
CASSLSGGWTEAFF
TGTGCCAGCAGCTTATCAGGCGGGTGGACTGAAGCTTTCTTT
>TRBV6-5|-|TRBJ2-5|TRBD1
CASSNDRGPGETQYF
TGTGCCAGCAGTAATGACAGGGGGCCGGGAGAGACCCAGTACTTC
>TRBV5-4|-|TRBJ1-2|TRBD1
CASSAGQGLGGYTF
TGTGCCAGCAGCGCTGGACAGGGACTGGGTGGCTACACCTTC
>TRBV6-6|-|TRBJ2-3|TRBD2
CASSYSKAGVDTQYF
TGTGCCAGCAGTTACTCGAAGGCGGGAGTTGATACGCAGTATTTT
>TRBV20-1|-|TRBJ2-7|-
CSARGSYEQYF
TGCAGTGCTAGGGGCTCCTACGAGCAGTACTTC
>TRBV7-7|-|TRBJ2-7|TRBD1
CASSWGTGGTYEQYF
TGTGCCAGCAGCTGGGGGACAGGGGGTACCTACGAGCAGTACTTC
>TRBV15|-|TRBJ1-1|-
CATHLRGGLGDTEAFF
TGTGCCACCCACCTCCGAGGGGGGCTGGGGGACACTGAAGCTTTCTTT
>TRBV5-1|once|TRBJ1-1|TRBD1
CASSLGQGRETEAFF
TGCGCCAGCAGCTTGGGACAGGGAAGGGAAACTGAAGCTTTCTTT
>TRBV5-1|once|TRBJ2-7|TRBD2
CASSPGTSGSHEQYF
TGCGCCAGCAGCCCCGGGACTAGCGGGAGCCACGAGCAGTACTTC
>TRBV7-3|-|TRBJ1-5|TRBD1
CASSFDGTGNQPQHF
TGTGCCAGCAGCTTCGACGGGACAGGGAATCAGCCCCAGCATTTT
>TRBV4-2|few|TRBJ2-5|TRBD2
CASSQVGGSGEETQYF
TGTGCCAGCAGCCAAGTAGGAGGCAGCGGGGAAGAGACCCAGTACTTC
>TRBV5-1|-|TRBJ2-5|-
CASSQQGQVETQYF
TGCGCCAGCAGCCAACAGGGTCAGGTAGAGACCCAGTACTTC
>TRBV6-6|once|TRBJ1-1|TRBD1
CASRRDRLGAEAFF
TGTGCCAGCAGAAGGGACAGGCTCGGTGCTGAAGCTTTCTTT
>TRBV10-2|-|TRBJ1-1|TRBD1
CASRPQGGTEAFF
TGCGCCAGCAGGCCACAGGGGGGCACTGAAGCTTTCTTT
>TRBV5-1|-|TRBJ2-3|TRBD2
CASSFFGRADTQYF
TGCGCCAGCAGCTTCTTCGGGAGGGCAGATACGCAGTATTTT
>TRBV11-2|-|TRBJ2-1|TRBD2
CASSLDRASGNEQFF
TGTGCCAGCAGCTTAGATCGGGCTAGCGGCAATGAGCAGTTCTTC
>TRBV5-1|-|TRBJ2-1|TRBD2
CASSPQAGTYNEQFF
TGCGCCAGCAGCCCTCAAGCGGGAACATACAATGAGCAGTTCTTC
>TRBV5-6|few|TRBJ2-3|-
CASSPQGPSTDTQYF
TGTGCCAGCAGCCCACAGGGTCCCAGCACAGATACGCAGTATTTT